This TCR beta chain was retrieved from a study of cytomegalovirus exposure and HLA in healthy donors. Study background: Researchers previously reported finding 90 million to 120 million unique TCR beta sequences from approximately 190 million T cells. Samples from HLA-typed donors yielded about 85 million unique TCRs in an early data release.

Study findings and constraints: The records held CMV serostatus as the only immune exposure information.

From germline, CDR1 is MGHRA and CDR2 YSYEKL. CDR3 length: 16 residues. V was pared by 4 bases and J by 0 bases, with 4 bases of the junction left unmatched. This clone was seen ten or more times. Its target is unknown. PCR was performed using 60 Vbeta and 13 Jbeta primers. Some clones are missing from TCRdb's copy, which holds only in-frame ones; the method was immunoSEQ multiplex PCR. The data hold over 150,000 clones, with around 75% observed a single time. The rearrangement joins TRBV4-1 to TRBJ1-5, with 9 bases matching TRBD1. The TCR comes from a male donor in good health and CMV-seronegative. The material sequenced was PBMCs. CDR3 sequence (DNA): TGCGCCAGCAGCCGACAGGGGGGAAATAGCAATCAGCCCCAGCATTTT. Amino acid sequence: CASSRQGGNSNQPQHF.